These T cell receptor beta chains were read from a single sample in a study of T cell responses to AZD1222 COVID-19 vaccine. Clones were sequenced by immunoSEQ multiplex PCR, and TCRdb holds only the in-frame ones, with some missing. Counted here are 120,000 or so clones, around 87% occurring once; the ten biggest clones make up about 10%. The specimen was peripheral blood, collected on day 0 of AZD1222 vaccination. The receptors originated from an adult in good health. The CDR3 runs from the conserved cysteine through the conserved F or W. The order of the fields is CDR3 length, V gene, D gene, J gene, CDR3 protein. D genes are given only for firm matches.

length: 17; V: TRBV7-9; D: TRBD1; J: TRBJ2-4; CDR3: CASSLGHRDRAKNIQYF
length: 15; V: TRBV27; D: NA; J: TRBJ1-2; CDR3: CASSATGTANYGYTF
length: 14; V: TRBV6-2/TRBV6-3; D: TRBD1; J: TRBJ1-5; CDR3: CASSFPTGNQPQHF
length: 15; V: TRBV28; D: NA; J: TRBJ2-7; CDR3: CASRFRGRLPYEQYF
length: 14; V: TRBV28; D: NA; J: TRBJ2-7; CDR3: CASSSRGRHYEQYF
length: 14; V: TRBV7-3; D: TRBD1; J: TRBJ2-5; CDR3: CASSMTGGEETQYF
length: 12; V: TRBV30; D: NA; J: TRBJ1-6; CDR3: CACSGLNSPLHF
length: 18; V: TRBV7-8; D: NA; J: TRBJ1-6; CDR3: CASSRTGSIGSYNSPLHF
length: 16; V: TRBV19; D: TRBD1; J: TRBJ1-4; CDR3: CASSVLGQSTNEKLFF
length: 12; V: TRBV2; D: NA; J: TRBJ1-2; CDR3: CASTGIGYGYTF
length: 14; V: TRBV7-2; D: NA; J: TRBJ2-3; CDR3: CASSSTPYTDTQYF
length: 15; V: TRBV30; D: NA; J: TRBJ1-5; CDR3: CAWSVRGRGNQPQHF
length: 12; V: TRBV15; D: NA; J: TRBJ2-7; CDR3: CATSQDLGEQYF
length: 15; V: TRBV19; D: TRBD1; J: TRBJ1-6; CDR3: CAVRPGQGSNSPLHF
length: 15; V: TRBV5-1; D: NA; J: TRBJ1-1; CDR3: CASSTSGAVATEAFF
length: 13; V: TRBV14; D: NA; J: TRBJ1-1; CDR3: CASSRSGSTEAFF
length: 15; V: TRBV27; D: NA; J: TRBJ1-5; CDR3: CASSPLGLSNQPQHF
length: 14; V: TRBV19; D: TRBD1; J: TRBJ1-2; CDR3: CASATNRGLDGYTF
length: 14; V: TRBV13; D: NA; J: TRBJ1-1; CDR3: CASSLERAGTEAFF
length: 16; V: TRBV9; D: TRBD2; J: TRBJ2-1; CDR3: CASSVGGTSGSSEQFF
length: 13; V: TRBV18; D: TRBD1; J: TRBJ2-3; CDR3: CASSSGQEDTQYF
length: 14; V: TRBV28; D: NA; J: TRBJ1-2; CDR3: CASSSRTANYGYTF